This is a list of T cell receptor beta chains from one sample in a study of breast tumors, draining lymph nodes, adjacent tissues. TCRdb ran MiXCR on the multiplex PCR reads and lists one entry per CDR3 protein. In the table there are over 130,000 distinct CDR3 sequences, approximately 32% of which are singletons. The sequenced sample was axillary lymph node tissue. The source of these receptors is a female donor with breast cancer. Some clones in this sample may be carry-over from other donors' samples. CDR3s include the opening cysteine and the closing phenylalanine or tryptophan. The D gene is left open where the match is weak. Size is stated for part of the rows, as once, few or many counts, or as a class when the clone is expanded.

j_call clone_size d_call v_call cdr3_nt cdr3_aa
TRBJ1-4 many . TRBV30 TGTGCCTGGAGTCGAGAAAAACTGTTTTTT CAWSREKLFF
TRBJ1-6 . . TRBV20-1 . CSVGTGASPPHF
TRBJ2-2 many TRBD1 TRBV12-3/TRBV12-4 TGTGCCAGCAGTTTACTGGACAGGGACACCGGGGAGCTGTTTTTT CASSLLDRDTGELFF
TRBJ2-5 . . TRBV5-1 . CASSLDGTGAEKLFFGSGTQYF
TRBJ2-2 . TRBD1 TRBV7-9 TGTGCCAGCAGGACAGGGAAAATCAACACCGGGGAGCTGTTTTTT CASRTGKINTGELFF
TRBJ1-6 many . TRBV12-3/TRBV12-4 TGTGCCAGCAGTTTATGGGCCAGCTCCTATAATTCACCCCTCCACTTT CASSLWASSYNSPLHF
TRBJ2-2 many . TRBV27 TGTGCCAGCAGTCCCTCCCGTCCGCAGGCCACCGGGGAGCTGTTTTTT CASSPSRPQATGELFF
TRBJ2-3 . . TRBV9 TGTGCCAGCAGTGTTAGTTCGGCCCGGGTGTCGCAGTCTTTT CASSVSSARVSQSF
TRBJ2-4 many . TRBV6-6 TGTGCCAGCAGTTACTTAAGAGTACAGGGAGCCTACGAGCGAGTCATTCAGTACTTC CASSYLRVQGAYERVIQYF
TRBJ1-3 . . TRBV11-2 TGTGCCAGCAGCTTAGGGAGGCTGTGCTCTGGAAACACCATATATTTT CASSLGRLCSGNTIYF
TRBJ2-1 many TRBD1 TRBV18 TGTGCCAGCTCACCACCTAGGGGGACAGGAGCCTACAATGAGCAGTTCTTC CASSPPRGTGAYNEQFF
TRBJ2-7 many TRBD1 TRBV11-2 TGTGCCAGCAGCTGGGGGGGGACAGGGGGCATCGAGCAGTACTTC CASSWGGTGGIEQYF
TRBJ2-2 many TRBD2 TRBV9 TGTGCCAGCAGCGTAGGAGCGGGGGGCCGGGAGCTGTTTTTT CASSVGAGGRELFF
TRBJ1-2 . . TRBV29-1 TGCAGCGTTACGACGCGAAACCATGGCTACACCTTC CSVTTRNHGYTF
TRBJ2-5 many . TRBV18 TGTGCCAGCTCACCGGACGGCGGGGCTAAAGAGACCCAGTACTTC CASSPDGGAKETQYF
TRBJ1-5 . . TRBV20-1 TGCAGTGCCCTCCACCCCGATAAAAATCCGCCCCAGCATTTT CSALHPDKNPPQHF
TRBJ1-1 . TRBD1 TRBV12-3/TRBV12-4 TGTGCCAGCAGTAGACAGGGGTCGAACACTGAAGCTTTCTTT CASSRQGSNTEAFF
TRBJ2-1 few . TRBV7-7 TGTGCTAGAGGCGGAGGGAATGAGCAGTTCTTC CARGGGNEQFF
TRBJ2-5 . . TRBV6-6 TGTGCCAGCAGTTACTCTCCCCTTAACTTGGGCAGCCACCAAGAGACCCAGTACTTC CASSYSPLNLGSHQETQYF
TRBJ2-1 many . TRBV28 TGTGCCAGCAATTACCTGCATGAGCAGTTCTTC CASNYLHEQFF
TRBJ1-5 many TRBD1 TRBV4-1 TGCGCCAGCAGCCATGGGGACAGGGACAATCAGCCCCAGCATTTT CASSHGDRDNQPQHF
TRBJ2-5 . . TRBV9 TGTGCCAGCAGCGGGGGGTCTTGGCTCCAAGAGACCCCGTACTTC CASSGGSWLQETPYF
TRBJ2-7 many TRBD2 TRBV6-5 TGTGCCAGCAGTTACTCGGGAGGGCCCCTCTACGAGCAGTACTTC CASSYSGGPLYEQYF
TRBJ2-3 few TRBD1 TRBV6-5 TGTGCCAGCAGTCACGTCGGACAGGGGTTTGATACGCAGTATTTT CASSHVGQGFDTQYF
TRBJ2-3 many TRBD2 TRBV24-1 TGTGCCACCAGTGATTTAGCGACTAGCGGGGGGAACACAGATACGCAGTATTTT CATSDLATSGGNTDTQYF
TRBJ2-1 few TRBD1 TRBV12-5 TGTGCTAGTGGTTCCCTCCTGGGACAGAAGCCCAACAATGAGCAGTTCTTC CASGSLLGQKPNNEQFF
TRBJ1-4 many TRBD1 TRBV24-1 TGTGCCACCAGTGAAGGGACAGGGACAATTGAAAAACTGTTTTTT CATSEGTGTIEKLFF
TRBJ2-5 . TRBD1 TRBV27 TGTGCCAGCAGTTCCCTCACCCCGGGACAGGGGGGAGAGACCCAGTACTTC CASSSLTPGQGGETQYF
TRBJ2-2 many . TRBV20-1 TGCAGTGCTAGGGGACACATCACCGGGGAGCTGTTTTTT CSARGHITGELFF
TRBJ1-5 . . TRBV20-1 TGCAGTGTCCCTACTAGCGGGGGGCTTGGAAAGACCCAGCATTTT CSVPTSGGLGKTQHF
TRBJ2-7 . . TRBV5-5 TGTGCCAGCAGCTTACGAGGGCGGGGCGAGCAGTACTTC CASSLRGRGEQYF
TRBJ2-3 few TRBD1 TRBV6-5 TGTGCCAGCAGTCACCTACCCCCGGGACAGGGCACAGATACGCAGTATTTT CASSHLPPGQGTDTQYF
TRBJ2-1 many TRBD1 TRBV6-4 TGTGCCAGCAGTGGGGCCGGGACAGGGGGCGATGAGCAGTTCTTC CASSGAGTGGDEQFF
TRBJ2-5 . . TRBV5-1 TGCGCCAGCAGCTTGGATCCAGCGACGGACACCCAGTACTTC CASSLDPATDTQYF
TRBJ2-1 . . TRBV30 TGTGCCTGGAATCAGGGCCTCCCCTACAATGAGCAGTTCTTC CAWNQGLPYNEQFF
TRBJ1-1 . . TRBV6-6 TGTGCCAGCAGTTACTCGTGGCGTGGGGACACTGAAGCTTTCTTT CASSYSWRGDTEAFF
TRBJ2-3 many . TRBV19 TGTGCCAGTAGTATAGGCAGGGGTGGCACAGATACGCAGTATTTT CASSIGRGGTDTQYF
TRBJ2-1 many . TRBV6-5 TGTGCCAGCAGTCACTCGAATGCGGGAAATGAGCAGTTCTTC CASSHSNAGNEQFF
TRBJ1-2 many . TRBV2 TGTGCCAGCAGTGAAGCGGGTTATGGCTACACCTTC CASSEAGYGYTF
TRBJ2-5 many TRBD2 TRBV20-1 TGCAGTGCTGAGGGACTACCCCACCGGGAGACCCAGTACTTC CSAEGLPHRETQYF
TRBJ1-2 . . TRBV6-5 TGTGCCAGCAGCCTAGGGACGGGAGTAGTGAGGGGTGGCTACACCTTC CASSLGTGVVRGGYTF
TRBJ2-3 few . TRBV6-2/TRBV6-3 TGTGCCAGCAGTCACTTCGGGCGGGCCCCAGATACGCAGTATTTT CASSHFGRAPDTQYF
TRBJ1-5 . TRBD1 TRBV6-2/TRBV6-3 TGTGCCAGCAGTCACCAGGACAGGGGTGGCAATCAGCCCCAGCATTTT CASSHQDRGGNQPQHF
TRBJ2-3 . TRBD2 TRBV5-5 TGTGCCAGCAGTCTTAGCGGGGCGGCTCCAGATACGCGGTATTTT CASSLSGAAPDTRYF
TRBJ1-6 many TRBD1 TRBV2 TGTGCCAGCATACGGGGACAGCGGAATTCACCCCTCCACTTT CASIRGQRNSPLHF
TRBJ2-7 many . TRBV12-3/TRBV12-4 TGTGCCAGCAGTTTCCTCAGGGGAAGCAACGAGCAGTACTTC CASSFLRGSNEQYF
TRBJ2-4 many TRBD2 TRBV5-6 TGTGCCAGCAGCTTAACTAGCGTCAAAAACATTCAGTACTTC CASSLTSVKNIQYF
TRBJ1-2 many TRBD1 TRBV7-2 TGTGCCAGCAGCTTAGAGTCAGGGGGCCATGGCTACACCTTC CASSLESGGHGYTF
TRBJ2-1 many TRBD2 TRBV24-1 TGTGCCACCCGGACTAGCGGGAGTGATGAGCAGTTCTTC CATRTSGSDEQFF
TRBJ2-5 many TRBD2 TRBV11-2 TGTGCCAGCAGCTTACATCTAGCGGCGGCCCAAGAGACCCAGTACTTC CASSLHLAAAQETQYF
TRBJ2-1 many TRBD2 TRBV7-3 TGTGCCAGCAGCTTAAGGGCTAGCGGGATTTACAATGAGCAGTTCTTC CASSLRASGIYNEQFF
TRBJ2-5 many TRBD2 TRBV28 TGTGCCAGCAGTACTTGGCGGGGGGGCTTAGAGACCCAGTACTTC CASSTWRGGLETQYF
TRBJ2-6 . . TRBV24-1 TGTGCCACCAGTGATTTGCTCCCTATTGACTCCGGCTTTGGGGCCAACGTCCTGACTTTC CATSDLLPIDSGFGANVLTF
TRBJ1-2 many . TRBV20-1 TGCAGTGCTAGAGATGGGGAGTATGGCTACACCTTC CSARDGEYGYTF
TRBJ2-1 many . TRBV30 TGTGCCTTGGGGAGCTCCTACAATGAGCAGTTCTTC CALGSSYNEQFF